The present T cell receptor beta chain was sequenced within a study of blood T cell repertoires in COVID-19 (dated by TCRdb to 2020 to 2022). Study-wide context: Collaborator samples came from the United States, Italy and Spain and covered acute and convalescent phases of COVID-19. Samples came from the ongoing ImmuneRACE study (first 160 participants) plus 1,254 subjects from 6 global collaborators. The dataset comprised deeply sampled blood TCRbeta repertoires from subjects exposed to, actively infected with, or recovered from COVID-19. The repertoires were released in a freely available public database meant as a resource for research on the immune response to SARS-CoV-2. The material from the prospective study consisted of cDNA or gDNA derived from T cells, B-cell-depleted T cells, or PBMCs. Where HLA class I and class II types were available, the types were taken from metadata supplied by the sample provider, not from assay-based typing. Nearly every sample came with metadata listing a de-identified subject ID, COVID-19 status, age in years and sex.

The paper as a whole reports these results and caveats: The quantity of clinical and demographic metadata differed by source and by participant and was supplied without curation.

Sequences SGHNT (CDR1) and YYREEE (CDR2) are obtained from the germline V gene (reference sequence). V loses 2 bases at its end and J loses 4 bases; junction bases beyond the gene matches: 3. Taken from cysteine to phenylalanine, the CDR3 has 14 residues. Only the CDR3 DNA is retained, 42 bases long and in frame from the first base. Comments on this clone: What this receptor recognizes is not known. No much larger clonotype is one base removed from it; base qualities were not supplied.

TCRbeta CDR3 regions were amplified from genomic DNA by means of the immunoSEQ Assay, a bias-controlled multiplex PCR. Processing in the source paper ran as follows. Within the assay, amplification of reference gene primers was used to estimate how many nucleated cells each sample contained. To quantify the absolute abundance of each unique TCRbeta CDR3 rearrangement, sequence reads were collapsed and filtered. Productive Simpson clonality was computed per sample as the square root of Simpson's diversity index over productive rearrangements. The source is immuneACCESS, and TCRdb retained only in-frame sequences with V and J called. Part of the clones is not carried over; for the studies checked, unresolved V genes explain less than half of this, and the remainder is unexplained. For V, J and clone size, that table is used; D and trimming come from the DNA. The sample contains approximately 72,000 clones, about 90% of them found a single time. The biggest ten clones account for about 1.3% of the sample.

Each collaborating institution followed its own protocols to collect whole blood in K2EDTA tubes. For TCRbeta analysis, collaborators shipped samples as frozen whole blood, isolated PBMCs, or DNA extracted from either of those sample types. Sequencing was performed on peripheral blood. This TCR came from a man aged 60 to 69 with acute or convalescent COVID-19. The receptor chain draws on TRBV5-4 and TRBJ1-2; 9 bases in the junction line up with TRBD1. CDR3 sequence: CASSLTGGGYGYTF. The DNA reads TGTGCCAGCAGCTTAACAGGGGGCGGCTATGGCTACACCTTC. Supplemented by the reference TRBV5-4 and TRBJ1-2 proteins around the CDR3, the complete variable domain is ETGVTQSPTHLIKTRGQQVTLRCSSQSGHNTVSWYQQALGQGPQFIFQYYREEENGRGNFPPRFSGLQFPNYSSELNVNALELDDSALYLCASSLTGGGYGYTFGSGTRLTVV.